Detailed here is one T cell receptor beta chain. Method: immunoSEQ multiplex PCR; TCRdb's copy keeps in-frame clones and lacks some. This sample has about 480,000 clones, with around nine tenths found just once. The data belong to a study of blood T cell repertoires in COVID-19. This CDR3 is built from 16 residues. With V trimmed by 1 base and J by 5 bases, 5 bases remained unmatched. Germline assignment: CDR1 MGHRA and CDR2 YSYEKL. Specimen: PBMCs or T cells enriched from blood (not recorded which). V is TRBV4-1 and J is TRBJ2-5; 12 positions agree with TRBD2. This clonotype was sampled from a woman aged 40 to 50 who had recovered from COVID-19. CDR3 sequence (DNA): TGCGCCAGCAGCCAAGCTAGCGGGAGGGCCGATGAGACCCAGTACTTC. This gives the protein CASSQASGRADETQYF.